This T cell receptor beta chain was observed in a study of cytomegalovirus exposure and HLA in healthy donors. Per germline, CDR1 DFQATT and CDR2 SNEGSKA (reference sequence). The CDR3 has 11 residues. V lost 6 bases to trimming and J lost 3 bases, with 9 bases between them. Sequencing was performed with immunoSEQ multiplex PCR; in TCRdb, only in-frame clones are kept and a portion is missing. Seen here are about 140,000 clones, around 88% observed once, and the top ten hold approximately 8%. This sequence joins TRBV20-1 and TRBJ2-7; the D gene is possibly TRBD2 (5 bases). This receptor was obtained from a woman between 18 and 30 years old in good health and CMV-seropositive. Sequencing input: PBMCs. CDR3: CSAAEVYEQYF. In nucleotides, the CDR3 is TGCAGTGCCGCGGAGGTCTACGAGCAGTACTTC.